The source of this T cell receptor (beta chain) is a study of graft-versus-host responses after intestinal transplantation. Note on this clone: Its specificity is unknown.

Method: immunoSEQ multiplex PCR; TCRdb's copy keeps in-frame clones and lacks some. The table lists over 75,000 clones, less than 95% of them singletons, with about 0.07% in the top ten. The germline CDR1 and CDR2 sequences are MNHEY and SMNVEV (reference sequence). The V gene lost 6 bases and the J gene lost 2 bases, with 14 bases spanning the gap. The CDR3 runs to 14 residues. This chain links TRBV27 with TRBJ2-7; tentatively, D is TRBD1 (5 bases). This sample comprised unstimulated CD8+ T cells sorted from spleen or lymph node cells, obtained before transplant. The receptor was isolated from a human donor who was the organ donor for an intestinal transplant. CDR3 nucleotides: TGTGCCAGCAGCCGGACACTTTTTCCCTACGAGCAGTACTTC. As protein: CASSRTLFPYEQYF.